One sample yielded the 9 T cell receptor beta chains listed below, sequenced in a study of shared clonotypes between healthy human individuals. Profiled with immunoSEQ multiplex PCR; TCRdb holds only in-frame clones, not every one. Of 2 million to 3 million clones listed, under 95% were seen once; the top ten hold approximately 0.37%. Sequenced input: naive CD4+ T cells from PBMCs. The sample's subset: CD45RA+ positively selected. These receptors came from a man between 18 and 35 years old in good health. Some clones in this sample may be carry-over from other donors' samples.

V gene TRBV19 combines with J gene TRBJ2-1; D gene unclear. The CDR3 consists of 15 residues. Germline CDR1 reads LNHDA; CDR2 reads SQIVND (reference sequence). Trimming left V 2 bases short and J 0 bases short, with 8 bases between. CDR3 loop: CASSIYQSSYNEQFF. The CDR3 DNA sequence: TGTGCCAGTAGTATATACCAAAGCTCCTACAATGAGCAGTTCTTC. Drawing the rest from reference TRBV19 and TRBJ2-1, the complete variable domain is DGGITQSPKYLFRKEGQNVTLSCEQNLNHDAMYWYRQDPGQGLRLIYYSQIVNDFQKGDIAEGYSVSREKKESFPLTVTSAQKNPTAFYLCASSIYQSSYNEQFFGPGTRLTVL.

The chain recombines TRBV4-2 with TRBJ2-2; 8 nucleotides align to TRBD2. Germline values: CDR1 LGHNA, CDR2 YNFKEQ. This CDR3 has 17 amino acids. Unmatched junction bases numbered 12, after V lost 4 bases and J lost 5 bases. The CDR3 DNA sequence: TGTGCCAGCAGCCCGGGGGCGGGGGGAAAGGGTACCGGGGAGCTGTTTTTT. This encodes CASSPGAGGKGTGELFF.

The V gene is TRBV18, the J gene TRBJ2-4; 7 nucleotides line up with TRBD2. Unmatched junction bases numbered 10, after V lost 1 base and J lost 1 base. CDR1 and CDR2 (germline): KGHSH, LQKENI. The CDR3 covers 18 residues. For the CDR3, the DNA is TGTGCCAGCTCACCACTAGCGGGCATATTCCTGGCCAAAAACATTCAGTACTTC. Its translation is CASSPLAGIFLAKNIQYF.

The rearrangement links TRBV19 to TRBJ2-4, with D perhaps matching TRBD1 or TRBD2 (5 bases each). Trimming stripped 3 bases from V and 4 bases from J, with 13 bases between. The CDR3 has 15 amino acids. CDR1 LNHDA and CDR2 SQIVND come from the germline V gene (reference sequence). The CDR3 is CASSMPGTDKNIQYF. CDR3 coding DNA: TGTGCCAGTAGTATGCCCGGGACGGATAAAAACATTCAGTACTTC.

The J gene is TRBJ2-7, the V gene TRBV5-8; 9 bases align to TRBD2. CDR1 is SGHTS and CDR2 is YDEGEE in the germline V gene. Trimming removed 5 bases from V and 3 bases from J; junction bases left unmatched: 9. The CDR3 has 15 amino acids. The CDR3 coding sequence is TGTGCCAGCAGGGGGGGGACTAGCTCCCTCTACGAGCAGTACTTC. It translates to CASRGGTSSLYEQYF.

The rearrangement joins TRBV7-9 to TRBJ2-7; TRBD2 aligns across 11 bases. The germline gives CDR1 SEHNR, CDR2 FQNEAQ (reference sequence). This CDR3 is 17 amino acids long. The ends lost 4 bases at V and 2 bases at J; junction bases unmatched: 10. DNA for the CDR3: TGTGCCAGCAGCTCACTACCGGGGACTAGCGGAACCTACGAGCAGTACTTC. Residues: CASSSLPGTSGTYEQYF.

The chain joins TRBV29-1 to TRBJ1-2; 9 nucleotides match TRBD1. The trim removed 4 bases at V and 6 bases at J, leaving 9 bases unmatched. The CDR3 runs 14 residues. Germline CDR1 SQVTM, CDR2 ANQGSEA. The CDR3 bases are TGCAGCGTTGCGTACAGGGGGCAAAGAAATGGCTACACCTTC. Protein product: CSVAYRGQRNGYTF.

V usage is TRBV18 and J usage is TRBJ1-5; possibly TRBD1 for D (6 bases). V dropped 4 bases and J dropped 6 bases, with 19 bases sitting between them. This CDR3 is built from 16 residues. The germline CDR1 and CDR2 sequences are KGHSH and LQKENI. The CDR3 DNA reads TGTGCCAGCTCACTAGAGGGGACACGTCTGACTCAGCCCCAGCATTTT. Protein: CASSLEGTRLTQPQHF.

The CDR3 DNA is TGTGCCAGCAGTTCCGGGACAGGGAAGGACGAGCAGTACTTC. Translation: CASSSGTGKDEQYF. V and J are TRBV28 and TRBJ2-7; 9 nucleotides align to TRBD1. The CDR3 loop spans 14 amino acids. The germline gives CDR1 MDHEN, CDR2 SYDVKM. The V gene end was trimmed by 4 bases and the J gene end by 5 bases; junction bases not matched to a gene: 6.